Below are 31 T cell receptor beta chains sequenced from a single sample in a study of breast tumors, draining lymph nodes, adjacent tissues. TCRdb re-analysed the multiplex PCR reads in MiXCR, keeping a single row per CDR3 protein. Of over 10,000 distinct CDR3 sequences listed, around 57% were seen once; the top ten hold roughly 49%. The sample was tumor-adjacent breast tissue. These receptors were collected from a female donor with breast cancer. Some clones in this sample may be carry-over from other donors' samples.

This clonotype was seen at least ten times. V usage is TRBV20-1 and J usage is TRBJ1-4; 10 bases map to TRBD1. Germline V gives CDR1 DFQATT, CDR2 SNEGSKA (reference sequence). This CDR3 comprises 14 residues. Unmatched junction bases numbered 6, after V lost 6 bases and J lost 5 bases. The CDR3 bases are TGCAGTGCGACCCGGGACAGGGGAAATGAAAAACTGTTTTTT. Translating gives CSATRDRGNEKLFF.

On this clonotype: Lacking the conserved final phenylalanine or tryptophan, this CDR3 likely reflects a read error. V is TRBV19 and J is TRBJ2-1; 12 bases map to TRBD2. The V segment lost 4 bases and the J segment 6 bases; nucleotides outside the gene matches: 10. The CDR3 runs 17 residues. Germline CDR1 and CDR2: LNHDA and SQIVND (reference sequence). The CDR3 nucleotides read TGTGCCAGTAGTAGATCGCTAGCGGGAGGGCCTGTCAATGAGCAGTTCGTC. Translation: CASSRSLAGGPVNEQFV.

This chain joins TRBV12-3 or TRBV12-4 and TRBJ1-3; 7 bases map to TRBD1. The CDR3 extends over 17 amino acids. V lost 6 bases, J lost 2 bases, and 13 bases stayed unmatched. The CDR3 nucleotides are TGTGCCAGCAGGCTTAGGTCCCAGGGGGGAACTGGAAACACCATATATTTT. This encodes CASRLRSQGGTGNTIYF.

This chain uses TRBV10-1 with TRBJ2-2; TRBD2 matches 14 bases. The CDR3 is made up of 15 amino acids. After removal of 5 bases from V and 8 bases from J, the junction contained 4 bases not matched to a gene. CDR1 and CDR2 (germline): WNHNN, SYGVQD (reference sequence). For the CDR3, the DNA is TGCGCCAGCAGTCCGGGACTAGCGGGAGTGGGGGAGCTGTTTTTT. Amino acid sequence: CASSPGLAGVGELFF.

In DNA form, the CDR3 reads TGTGCCAGCAGTCCGACTCGGACAGCCTACGAGCAGTACTTC. The encoded protein is CASSPTRTAYEQYF. The chain joins TRBV6-5 to TRBJ2-7; the D gene is possibly TRBD1 (6 bases). Trimming removed 5 bases from V and 2 bases from J, with 13 bases in between. Germline assignment: CDR1 MNHEY and CDR2 SVGAGI. This CDR3 comprises 14 residues.

This chain joins TRBV20-1 and TRBJ1-3; D ambiguous. The CDR3 consists of 14 residues. The V and J ends lost 3 bases and 1 base respectively, with 10 bases between them. Germline V gene sequence: CDR1 DFQATT, CDR2 SNEGSKA (reference sequence). In nucleotides, the CDR3 is TGCAGTGCTAGCCCTATGGGGTCTGGAAACACCATATATTTT. This codes for CSASPMGSGNTIYF.

V gene TRBV7-2 combines with J gene TRBJ1-4; a weak D match, TRBD1 (6 bases). Trimming shortened V by 6 bases and J by 5 bases, and 10 bases separated the two germline ends. This CDR3 spans 13 amino acids. Germline-derived CDR1 and CDR2 are SGHTA and FQGNSA. CDR3 bases: TGTGCCAGCAGTAGGGGGTACAATGAAAAACTGTTTTTT. Its protein product is CASSRGYNEKLFF. Looking up the rest from reference TRBV7-2 and TRBJ1-4 gives the full variable domain: GAGVSQSPSNKVTEKGKDVELRCDPISGHTALYWYRQSLGQGLEFLIYFQGNSAPDKSGLPSDRFSAERTGGSVSTLTIQRTQQEDSAVYLCASSRGYNEKLFFGSGTQLSVL.

The chain recombines TRBV7-9 with TRBJ2-7; perhaps TRBD2 as D (5 bases). The V and J ends lost 1 base and 11 bases respectively, with 12 bases between them. CDR3 length: 12 residues. Germline V gene sequence: CDR1 SEHNR, CDR2 FQNEAQ (reference sequence). Here the CDR3 DNA reads TGTGCCAGCAGCTTAGTGGCGGCAGCGGAGTACTTC. It is translated as CASSLVAAAEYF.

The chain joins TRBV12-5 to TRBJ1-2; tentative D call: TRBD1 (6 bases). The V gene lost 3 bases and the J gene lost 4 bases, with 9 bases spanning the gap. The CDR3 spans 13 residues. CDR1 is LGHNT, CDR2 FRNRAP, per germline. CDR3 protein: CASGFGGLYGYTF. For the CDR3, the DNA is TGTGCTAGTGGTTTCGGGGGGCTCTATGGCTACACCTTC.

The chain couples TRBV15 to TRBJ1-3; maybe TRBD1 (5 bases). V dropped 6 bases and J dropped 0 bases, with 9 bases sitting between them. The length of the CDR3 is 14 residues. Germline lookup yields CDR1 LNHNV and CDR2 YYDKDF (reference sequence). Written as DNA, the CDR3 is TGTGCCACCAGACCAACAGGCTCTGGAAACACCATATATTTT. Translation: CATRPTGSGNTIYF. The full variable domain, its missing parts supplied by reference TRBV15 and TRBJ1-3, is DAMVIQNPRYQVTQFGKPVTLSCSQTLNHNVMYWYQQKSSQAPKLLFHYYDKDFNNEADTPDNFQSRRPNTSFCFLDIRSPGLGDTAMYLCATRPTGSGNTIYFGEGSWLTVV.

This chain links TRBV2 with TRBJ2-3; 12 nucleotides align to TRBD2. In germline, CDR1 is SNHLY, CDR2 FYNNEI. J gave up 5 bases and V 8 bases, and 11 bases lay outside the gene matches. The CDR3 totals 16 residues. This chain's CDR3 is CASVFGLAGPGDTQYF. The DNA for the CDR3 is TGTGCCAGCGTATTTGGACTAGCGGGACCCGGAGATACGCAGTATTTT.

The rearrangement joins TRBV9 to TRBJ2-7; 10 positions match TRBD2. Germline V gene lookup returns CDR1 SGDLS and CDR2 YYNGEE. V was clipped by 0 bases and J by 7 bases; unmatched bases: 4. This CDR3 region has 14 residues. The CDR3 here is CASSVGLAGEEQYF. The CDR3 DNA reads TGTGCCAGCAGCGTAGGTCTAGCGGGAGAGGAGCAGTACTTC.

The rearrangement links TRBV3-1 to TRBJ2-3; tentative D call: TRBD2 (5 bases). The CDR3 is 15 residues long. Germline lookup yields CDR1 LGHDT and CDR2 YNNKEL (reference sequence). V shed 1 base and J shed 5 bases, with 13 bases lying between them. CDR3 in amino acids: CASSQAAGKGDTQYF. The CDR3 coding sequence is TGTGCCAGCAGCCAAGCTGCCGGGAAAGGAGATACGCAGTATTTT.

This chain links TRBV7-3 with TRBJ2-1; 9 bases are a match to TRBD2. The length of the CDR3 is 17 residues. Germline-derived CDR1 and CDR2 are SGHTA and FQGTGA. Trimming at V came to 4 bases and at J to 10 bases, leaving 17 bases not matched to a gene. The CDR3, as DNA: TGTGCCAGCAGCTCTATCCCGGGACTAGCAACGGGCGAAGAGCAGTTCTTC. Its protein is CASSSIPGLATGEEQFF.

This clonotype was counted a single time. The V gene is TRBV20-1, the J gene TRBJ2-3, with TRBD2 as a possible D gene (7 bases). CDR1 and CDR2 (germline): DFQATT, SNEGSKA (reference sequence). Trimming shortened V by 7 bases and J by 2 bases, and 16 bases separated the two germline ends. The length of the CDR3 is 14 residues. CDR3 amino acids: CSGEGGGYTDTQYF. In DNA form, the CDR3 reads TGCAGTGGAGAAGGGGGAGGGTACACAGATACGCAGTATTTT.

In the case of this clonotype: In this CDR3 the conserved last residue, phenylalanine or tryptophan, is missing, so a read error is likely. The chain employs TRBV7-9 and TRBJ2-1, with D possibly being TRBD1 or TRBD2 (5 bases each). Germline V gene sequence: CDR1 SEHNR, CDR2 FQNEAQ (reference sequence). The CDR3 sequence is 14 residues long. The CDR3: CASDEGSLKRRQFL. For the CDR3, the DNA is TGCGCCAGCGACGAGGGGTCCTTGAAGCGACGGCAGTTCCTC.

The table lists this clonotype with many counts. A much larger clone sits a single nucleotide away, making a read error possible. The chain uses TRBV6-2 or TRBV6-3 and TRBJ2-7; the D gene could be TRBD1 or TRBD2 (5 bases each). The germline V and J ends were trimmed by 8 bases and 0 bases, with 17 bases remaining between them. CDR1 and CDR2 (germline): MNHEY, SVGEGT. The CDR3 is made up of 15 amino acids. Here the CDR3 reads CASLLRGRVSYEQYF. In nucleotides, the CDR3 is TGTGCCAGCCTTCTGAGGGGCAGGGTCTCCTACGAGCAGTACTTC.

CDR3 nucleotides: TGTGCCAGCAGCGCACCAAGCCCTGAGCAGTTCTTC. Protein: CASSAPSPEQFF. The chain couples TRBV9 to TRBJ2-7; D remains ambiguous. TRBJ2-1 explains the end of the DNA better; the J call may be wrong. Germline CDR1 is SGDLS and CDR2 is YYNGEE. This CDR3 spans 12 amino acids.

This clonotype was counted many times. The CDR3 DNA reads as TGTGCCAGCAGTGACTCGGAGCCCCTGCGGCTAGAGCAGTTCTTC. It is translated as CASSDSEPLRLEQFF. The chain has TRBV6-1 and TRBJ2-1; D is undetermined. Germline assignment: CDR1 MNHNS and CDR2 SASEGT. This CDR3 spans 15 amino acids. Trimming cost V 3 bases and J 10 bases, with 19 bases left between them.

The chain combines TRBV6-5 with TRBJ2-7; unclear D gene. CDR1 and CDR2 from the germline V gene are MNHEY and SVGAGI. The V gene lost 5 bases and the J gene lost 2 bases, with 13 bases spanning the gap. This CDR3 has 14 amino acids. The CDR3 DNA reads as TGTGCCAGCAGTCCAGGCGTACCTACCTACGAGCAGTACTTC. Amino acid sequence: CASSPGVPTYEQYF.

V gene TRBV7-8 combines with J gene TRBJ2-7; D uncertain. V was clipped by 1 base and J by 3 bases, with 13 bases between them. The CDR3 length is 15 residues. Germline assignment: CDR1 SGHVS and CDR2 FQNEAQ. CDR3 in DNA: TGTGCCAGCAGCTTAGGTACAGACGGTCACTACGAGCAGTACTTC. Protein: CASSLGTDGHYEQYF.

The V and J genes are TRBV2 and TRBJ2-7; D is undetermined. The CDR3 has 15 residues. Per the germline V gene, CDR1 is SNHLY and CDR2 is FYNNEI. The V gene lost 2 bases and the J gene lost 0 bases, with 11 bases spanning the gap. CDR3 residues: CASSERAPSSYEQYF. Here the CDR3 DNA reads TGTGCCAGCAGTGAAAGAGCACCGAGCTCCTACGAGCAGTACTTC.

This clonotype has a count of ten or more. The chain links TRBV6-5 to TRBJ2-7, with TRBD1 matching over 9 bases. The CDR3 runs to 15 residues. Per the germline V gene, CDR1 is MNHEY and CDR2 is SVGAGI. The V and J ends lost 5 bases and 6 bases, in that order; junction bases with no gene match: 11. The CDR3 region has the DNA TGTGCCAGCAGTCACGACGGGACAGGGATACGCGAGCAGTACTTC. Its protein product is CASSHDGTGIREQYF.

The V call is TRBV10-2, the J call TRBJ2-7, with D possibly TRBD2 on 7 matching bases. Germline-derived CDR1 and CDR2 are WSHSY and SAAADI. This CDR3 has 14 amino acids. Deletions cut 3 bases from V and 9 bases from J, with 18 bases between. The DNA for the CDR3 is TGCGCCAGCAGTGAAGGGGGGGGCGGGTCCAGGCAGTACTTC. The encoded protein is CASSEGGGGSRQYF.

The chain combines TRBV27 with TRBJ2-3, with TRBD2 as a possible D gene (6 bases). The CDR3 runs to 16 residues. Trimming took off 5 bases at V and 0 bases at J, with 15 bases between the two ends. The germline gives CDR1 MNHEY, CDR2 SMNVEV (reference sequence). The CDR3 here is CASSTSRATSTDTQYF. The CDR3 region has the DNA TGTGCCAGCAGTACTAGCAGGGCGACTAGCACAGATACGCAGTATTTT.

The V and J genes are TRBV19 and TRBJ1-3; the D gene is possibly TRBD1 (5 bases). CDR3 size: 13 residues. The V end was cut by 10 bases, the J end by 4 bases, with 14 bases between. Germline V CDR1 and CDR2: LNHDA, SQIVND (reference sequence). CDR3 nucleotide sequence: TGTGCCACCAAGGGGCCTCGAGGAAACACCATATATTTT. It encodes CATKGPRGNTIYF.

This rearrangement joins TRBV7-2 to TRBJ2-2; D possibly corresponds to TRBD2 (6 bases). This CDR3 spans 17 amino acids. Germline-derived CDR1 and CDR2 are SGHTA and FQGNSA. V lost 5 bases to trimming and J lost 2 bases, with 18 bases between them. The CDR3 DNA is TGTGCCAGCAGCCAAACACCGCCGACTAGAAACACCGGGGAGCTGTTTTTT. Amino acid sequence: CASSQTPPTRNTGELFF.

This clonotype was counted ten times or more. The chain couples TRBV7-3 to TRBJ2-2; 9 nucleotides agree with TRBD1. Trimming took 5 bases from V and 3 from J; bases not matched to a gene: 4. The CDR3 sequence is 15 residues long. Germline CDR1 SGHTA, CDR2 FQGTGA. CDR3 sequence reads: CASSGTGGYTGELFF. CDR3 nucleotides: TGTGCCAGCAGCGGAACAGGGGGCTACACCGGGGAGCTGTTTTTT.

The CDR3 reads CASSLGVGISNQPQHF. The CDR3 coding sequence is TGTGCCAGCAGTTTAGGGGTCGGAATTAGCAATCAGCCCCAGCATTTT. This chain links TRBV12-3 or TRBV12-4 with TRBJ1-5; no clear D. Trimming cost V 1 base and J 0 bases, with 10 bases left between them. The CDR3 runs to 16 residues.

This sequence joins TRBV19 and TRBJ1-2; 9 bases fit TRBD1. The V and J ends lost 3 bases and 6 bases, in that order; junction bases with no gene match: 5. This CDR3 comprises 14 residues. From germline, CDR1 is LNHDA and CDR2 SQIVND (reference sequence). CDR3 amino acids: CASSIMDRGNGYTF. The CDR3 nucleotides are TGTGCCAGTAGTATCATGGACAGGGGAAATGGCTACACCTTC.

A few counts support this clonotype. This rearrangement joins TRBV11-2 to TRBJ2-2; D is ambiguous. CDR3 size: 15 residues. The V gene's germline CDR1 is SGHAT and CDR2 FQNNGV. V lost 3 bases, J lost 5 bases, and 13 bases lay in between. The CDR3 is CASSFMAGGTGELFF. In nucleotides, the CDR3 is TGTGCCAGCAGCTTTATGGCCGGTGGGACCGGGGAGCTGTTTTTT.